This T cell receptor beta chain was sequenced for a study of blood T cell repertoires in COVID-19. Study-wide background: Material from acute and convalescent COVID-19 was sourced from the United States, Italy and Spain. T cells, B-cell-depleted T cells, or PBMCs supplied cDNA or gDNA.

Original methodology: For nucleated cells, counts were estimated from reference gene primer amplification. The method was immunoSEQ multiplex PCR; TCRdb's version includes in-frame clones alone and lacks a portion of them. The V and J calls and clone size come from that table; D and trimming were worked out from the DNA. This sample has about 200,000 clones, with about four fifths found just once. The CDR3 has 13 amino acids. CDR1 is SGHTA, CDR2 FQGTGA, per germline. V lost 5 bases, J lost 8 bases, and 3 bases stayed unmatched. The chain combines TRBV7-3 with TRBJ1-2; 12 bases map to TRBD1. Specimen: peripheral blood. This TCR was recovered from a man aged 60 to 69 with acute or convalescent COVID-19. The CDR3 DNA reads as TGTGCCAGCAGCCGGGACAGGGGGCGAGGCTACACCTTC. It translates to CASSRDRGRGYTF.